Listed below are T cell receptor beta chains from one sample, sequenced in a study of response to subunit inactivated influenza vaccine. TCRdb called the RT-PCR reads again in MiXCR, with one record for every CDR3 protein. The data show about 830,000 distinct CDR3 sequences, about 18% seen once. This sample comprised PBMCs from blood, obtained around 5 days after vaccination. The origin of the receptors is a man in his forties or fifties who received an inactivated influenza vaccine. Each CDR3 is given with its conserved first and last residue. The order of the fields is J gene, V gene, D gene, clone size, CDR3 DNA, CDR3 protein. A D gene is named only where the DNA matches it firmly. The size entry is marked missing in some rows and otherwise reads once, few, many or a size class.

j_call: TRBJ2-6
v_call: TRBV5-1
d_call: NA
clone_size: many
cdr3_nt: TGCGCCAGCAGCTTCCAAGCGGGCGCGACGACTGGGGCCAACGTCCTGACTTTC
cdr3_aa: CASSFQAGATTGANVLTF

j_call: TRBJ1-4
v_call: TRBV7-6
d_call: NA
clone_size: NA
cdr3_nt: TGTGCCAGCAGCCAAGACATTTTGAATGAAAAACTGTTTTTT
cdr3_aa: CASSQDILNEKLFF

j_call: TRBJ2-1
v_call: TRBV12-3/TRBV12-4
d_call: TRBD1
clone_size: few
cdr3_nt: TGTGCCAGCAGACTCCGGGGTAGGGGGCGCGATGAGCAGTTCTTC
cdr3_aa: CASRLRGRGRDEQFF

j_call: TRBJ2-1
v_call: TRBV9
d_call: TRBD1
clone_size: NA
cdr3_nt: TGTGCCAGCGGGTGGACAGGTGGCGATGAGCAGTTCTTC
cdr3_aa: CASGWTGGDEQFF

j_call: TRBJ2-1
v_call: TRBV5-1
d_call: TRBD1
clone_size: NA
cdr3_nt: TGCGCCAGCAGCTTCCCAGGGGGCATGTACAATGAGCAGTTCTTC
cdr3_aa: CASSFPGGMYNEQFF

j_call: TRBJ2-7
v_call: TRBV4-1
d_call: NA
clone_size: few
cdr3_nt: TGCGCCAGCAGCTACTCGATAAGGAACGAGCAGTACTTC
cdr3_aa: CASSYSIRNEQYF

j_call: TRBJ1-1
v_call: TRBV18
d_call: NA
clone_size: few
cdr3_nt: TGTGCCAGCTCACCACCGGTACGGGCCACTGAAGCTTTCTTT
cdr3_aa: CASSPPVRATEAFF

j_call: TRBJ2-7
v_call: TRBV6-1
d_call: NA
clone_size: few
cdr3_nt: TGTGCCAGCAGTAGAATTTGGGACGGCTCCTACGAGCAGTACTTC
cdr3_aa: CASSRIWDGSYEQYF

j_call: TRBJ1-2
v_call: TRBV7-6
d_call: TRBD1
clone_size: few
cdr3_nt: TGTGCCAGCAGCTTAGTCGGGCAGGGGGGTGGCTACACCTTC
cdr3_aa: CASSLVGQGGGYTF

j_call: TRBJ2-1
v_call: TRBV5-4
d_call: TRBD1
clone_size: few
cdr3_nt: TGTGCCAGCAGCTTGGGAGGGACAGGGGTCTTCGGTGAGCAGTTCTTC
cdr3_aa: CASSLGGTGVFGEQFF

j_call: TRBJ2-5
v_call: TRBV5-1
d_call: NA
clone_size: NA
cdr3_nt: TGCGCCAGCAGCTTGATGACCCGGCAGGCCGAAGAGACCCAGTACTTC
cdr3_aa: CASSLMTRQAEETQYF

j_call: TRBJ2-1
v_call: TRBV27
d_call: NA
clone_size: few
cdr3_nt: TGTGCCAGCAGTTTTTTTAGAGCGAGTGAGCAGTTCTTC
cdr3_aa: CASSFFRASEQFF

j_call: TRBJ2-7
v_call: TRBV20-1
d_call: NA
clone_size: few
cdr3_nt: TGCAGTGCCCACCCGGGGCCCGGACCCTACGAGCAGTACTTC
cdr3_aa: CSAHPGPGPYEQYF